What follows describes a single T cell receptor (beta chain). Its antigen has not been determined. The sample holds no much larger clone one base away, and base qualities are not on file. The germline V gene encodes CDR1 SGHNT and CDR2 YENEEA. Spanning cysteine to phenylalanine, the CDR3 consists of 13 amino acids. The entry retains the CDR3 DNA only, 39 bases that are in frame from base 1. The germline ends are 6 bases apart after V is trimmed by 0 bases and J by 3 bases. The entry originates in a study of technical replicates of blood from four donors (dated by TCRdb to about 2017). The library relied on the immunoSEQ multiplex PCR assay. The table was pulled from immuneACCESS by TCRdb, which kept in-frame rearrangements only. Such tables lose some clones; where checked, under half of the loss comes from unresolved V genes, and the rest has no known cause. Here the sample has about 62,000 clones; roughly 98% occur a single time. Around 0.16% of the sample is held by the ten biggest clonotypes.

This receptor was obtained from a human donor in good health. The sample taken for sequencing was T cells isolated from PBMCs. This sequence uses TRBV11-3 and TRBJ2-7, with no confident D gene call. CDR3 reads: CASSLDYGYEQYF. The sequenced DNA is TGTGCCAGCAGCTTAGATTACGGCTACGAGCAGTACTTC.